Listed below are T cell receptor beta chains from one sample, sequenced in a study of spatial heterogeneity in lung cancer. TCRdb recomputed calls from the 5' RACE reads with MiXCR, one row per CDR3 protein. The sample has tens of thousands of distinct CDR3 sequences, about 10% seen once. The sequencing here drew on PBMCs, taken at follow-up. The receptors stem from a male donor with early-stage non-small cell lung cancer. The CDR3 runs from the conserved cysteine through the conserved F or W. The D gene is left open where the match is weak. Clone size is given for some rows only: seen once, a few or many times, or a class if the clone is expanded.

J gene	V gene	clone size	D gene	CDR3 length	CDR3 DNA	CDR3 protein
TRBJ2-2	TRBV3-2	-	-	15	TGTGCCAGCAGCCAAGATCCCAGGTCCACCGGGGAGCTGTTTTTT	CASSQDPRSTGELFF
TRBJ1-6	TRBV7-9	-	-	14	TGTGCCAGCAGCAGGGGCGGCGGTAATTCACCCCTCCACTTT	CASSRGGGNSPLHF
TRBJ1-2	TRBV25-1	many	-	16	TGTGCCAGCAGTGAACCGGGCTCCCGGGGACGGTATGGCTACACCTTC	CASSEPGSRGRYGYTF
TRBJ1-1	TRBV20-1	many	TRBD1	13	TGCAGTGCTACACAGGGGGGGAGCACTGAAGCTTTCTTT	CSATQGGSTEAFF
TRBJ2-1	TRBV9	many	TRBD2	15	TGTGCCAGCAGCGTCGCACTAGCGGGGGACGGTGAGCAGTTCTTC	CASSVALAGDGEQFF
TRBJ2-7	TRBV6-2/TRBV6-3	few	TRBD2	15	TGTGCCAGCACTAAAACTAGCGGGGTGTCCTACGAGCAGTACTTC	CASTKTSGVSYEQYF
TRBJ2-5	TRBV7-2	few	TRBD2	17	TGTGCCAGCAGCTTCGGGCTAGCGGGGGGCTGGACGGAGACCCAGTACTTC	CASSFGLAGGWTETQYF
TRBJ2-6	TRBV20-1	many	-	15	TGCAGTGCTTCCCAGCCCCAAACTGGGGCCAACGTCCTGACTTTC	CSASQPQTGANVLTF
TRBJ1-1	TRBV12-3/TRBV12-4	few	TRBD1	13	TGTGCCAGCATCGGACAGGTGAACACTGAAGCTTTCTTT	CASIGQVNTEAFF
TRBJ1-2	TRBV6-2/TRBV6-3	-	-	13	TGTGCCAGCAGCCCTACCGAAGAGGGCGGCTACACCTTC	CASSPTEEGGYTF
TRBJ2-2	TRBV4-3	-	-	16	TGCGCCAGCAGCCAAGGGTCAACCGGAGGGACCGGGGAGCTGTTTTTT	CASSQGSTGGTGELFF
TRBJ2-3	TRBV20-1	few	TRBD2	17	TGCAGTATCCTGCTCCGTCTTAGCGGGTTCGGTACAGATACGCAGTATTTT	CSILLRLSGFGTDTQYF
TRBJ1-2	TRBV7-2	few	-	15	TGTGCCAGCAGCTTAGTCCGCACGATTAACTATGGCTACACCTTC	CASSLVRTINYGYTF
TRBJ2-4	TRBV7-9	-	-	13	TGTGCCAGCAGCTCGAGTGGGAGTGACATTCAGTACTTC	CASSSSGSDIQYF
TRBJ2-3	TRBV6-5	-	TRBD1	15	TGTGCCAGCAGTTACGGGCAGGGGGCGTGGGATACGCAGTATTTT	CASSYGQGAWDTQYF
TRBJ1-6	TRBV7-2	many	TRBD1	15	TGTGCCAGCAGCCGGGGACAGGGGACGGATTCACCCCTCCACTTT	CASSRGQGTDSPLHF
TRBJ2-1	TRBV7-2	-	-	12	TGTGCCAGCAGCTCTGACTTCGGTGAGCAGTTCTTC	CASSSDFGEQFF
TRBJ1-2	TRBV7-8	many	-	13	TGTGCCAGCAGCCCGGATGGGGACTATGGCTACACCTTC	CASSPDGDYGYTF
TRBJ1-2	TRBV27	many	-	14	TGTGCCAGCAGTATCTCCCACGGACCCTATGGCTACACCTTC	CASSISHGPYGYTF
TRBJ2-1	TRBV7-9	medium-sized	TRBD2	16	TGTGCCAGCAGCTTAAGGCTAGCGGGACCCTACAATGAGCAGTTCTTC	CASSLRLAGPYNEQFF
TRBJ2-7	TRBV29-1	many	-	14	TGCAGCGTTGAATTATCAGGTAGCTCCTACGAGCAGTACTTC	CSVELSGSSYEQYF
TRBJ2-5	TRBV30	many	TRBD2	14	TGTGCCTGGAGTGCCCCCGGGACTACAGAGACCCAGTACTTC	CAWSAPGTTETQYF
TRBJ1-2	TRBV7-2	few	-	15	TGTGCCAGCGGCCCCCAAGGAGGATTAAACTATGGCTACACCTTC	CASGPQGGLNYGYTF